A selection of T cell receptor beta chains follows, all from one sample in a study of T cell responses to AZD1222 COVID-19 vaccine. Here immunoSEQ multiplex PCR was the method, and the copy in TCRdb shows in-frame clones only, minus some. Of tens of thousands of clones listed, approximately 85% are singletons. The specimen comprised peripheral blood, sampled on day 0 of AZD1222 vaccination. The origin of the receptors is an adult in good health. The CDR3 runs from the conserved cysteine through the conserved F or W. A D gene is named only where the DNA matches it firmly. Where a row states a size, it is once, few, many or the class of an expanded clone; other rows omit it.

DNA: TGTGCCTGGGGGAGCGGCTACGAGCAGTACTTC; CDR3: CAWGSGYEQYF; D: -; size: -; J: TRBJ2-7; length: 11; V: TRBV30
DNA: TGTGCCACCAGTGATTTTAGACTCCTCAACAATGAGCAGTTCTTC; CDR3: CATSDFRLLNNEQFF; D: -; size: -; J: TRBJ2-1; length: 15; V: TRBV24-1
DNA: TGTGCCACCAGCAGAGAAGGGTTTCCCAATCAGCCCCAGCATTTT; CDR3: CATSREGFPNQPQHF; D: -; size: -; J: TRBJ1-5; length: 15; V: TRBV15
DNA: TGCGCCAGCAGCCAGTTGGACAGCAACACCGGGGAGCTGTTTTTT; CDR3: CASSQLDSNTGELFF; D: -; size: -; J: TRBJ2-2; length: 15; V: TRBV5-1
DNA: TGTGCCAGCAGCTTGGGGGGTTATTCACCCCTCCACTTT; CDR3: CASSLGGYSPLHF; D: -; size: -; J: TRBJ1-6; length: 13; V: TRBV11-3
DNA: TGTGCCAGCAGCTTGGTGTTCGGACAGGGGGCCGGTGGCTACACCTTC; CDR3: CASSLVFGQGAGGYTF; D: TRBD1; size: few; J: TRBJ1-2; length: 16; V: TRBV5-5
DNA: TGTGCCAGCAGCTTAGGAACCGGAGGCGGCACTGAAGCTTTCTTT; CDR3: CASSLGTGGGTEAFF; D: -; size: -; J: TRBJ1-1; length: 15; V: TRBV7-9
DNA: TGTGCCAGCAGTGACCCGGACAGGGGGTTAGGTAGCAATCAGCCCCAGCATTTT; CDR3: CASSDPDRGLGSNQPQHF; D: TRBD1; size: -; J: TRBJ1-5; length: 18; V: TRBV6-4
DNA: TGTGCCAGCAAAAAAACTGGAGGGGGTCAGCCCCAGCATTTT; CDR3: CASKKTGGGQPQHF; D: -; size: few; J: TRBJ1-5; length: 14; V: TRBV28
DNA: TGTGCCAGCACTAGAACAGGGTTGAGTTCACCCCTCCACTTT; CDR3: CASTRTGLSSPLHF; D: -; size: -; J: TRBJ1-6; length: 14; V: TRBV2
DNA: TGTGCCAGCAGCTTATTCGGGGGCTCCTCCAATTCACCCCTCCACTTT; CDR3: CASSLFGGSSNSPLHF; D: -; size: -; J: TRBJ1-6; length: 16; V: TRBV5-6
DNA: TGTGCCAGCAGCTTGACCCTGGGGGAGACCCAGTACTTC; CDR3: CASSLTLGETQYF; D: -; size: -; J: TRBJ2-5; length: 13; V: TRBV5-6
DNA: TGTGCCAGCAGCTTAGCCGCCGGGACAGGGATTCTCGGCACCTTC; CDR3: CASSLAAGTGILGTF; D: TRBD1; size: -; J: TRBJ1-2; length: 15; V: TRBV7-8
DNA: TGTGCCAGCAGTTACTCGGGACAGCAAGAGACCCAGTACTTC; CDR3: CASSYSGQQETQYF; D: TRBD1; size: -; J: TRBJ2-5; length: 14; V: TRBV6-5
DNA: TGCGCCAGCAGTGAGTCCTCGGGGGTGAGCACCGGGGAGCTGTTTTTT; CDR3: CASSESSGVSTGELFF; D: -; size: -; J: TRBJ2-2; length: 16; V: TRBV10-2
DNA: TGTGCCACCAGTGAACCCCGCCAGGGGGCCGGTAAGCCCCAGCATTTT; CDR3: CATSEPRQGAGKPQHF; D: TRBD1; size: -; J: TRBJ1-5; length: 16; V: TRBV24-1
DNA: TGTGCCAGCAGCCCGGGACAGGGCGGGAGCGGGGTAACCGGGGAGCTGTTTTTT; CDR3: CASSPGQGGSGVTGELFF; D: TRBD1; size: -; J: TRBJ2-2; length: 18; V: TRBV28